The rows below give T cell receptor beta chains drawn from one sample of a study of blood T cell repertoires in COVID-19. TCRdb's table, derived via immunoSEQ multiplex PCR, lists solely in-frame clones and lacks some. The data hold under 85,000 clones, with 85% to 90% observed a single time. Sequencing was performed on peripheral blood. The receptors here all came from a man between 50 and 59 years old with acute or convalescent COVID-19. Both conserved end residues are part of each CDR3. D genes are given only for firm matches.

d_gene: .
v_gene: TRBV9
j_gene: TRBJ1-4
CDR3aa: CASSGGSSSEKLFF
CDR3nt: TGTGCCAGCAGCGGAGGGTCTTCTAGCGAAAAACTGTTTTTT

d_gene: TRBD1
v_gene: TRBV5-1
j_gene: TRBJ1-1
CDR3aa: CASSPRTGMNTEAFF
CDR3nt: TGCGCCAGCAGCCCAAGGACAGGGATGAACACTGAAGCTTTCTTT

d_gene: TRBD1
v_gene: TRBV20-1
j_gene: TRBJ2-7
CDR3aa: CSASERQGYTYEQYF
CDR3nt: TGCAGTGCTAGTGAAAGACAGGGATACACCTACGAGCAGTACTTC

d_gene: TRBD1
v_gene: TRBV5-1
j_gene: TRBJ1-3
CDR3aa: CASSVGQSQNTIYF
CDR3nt: TGCGCCAGCAGCGTGGGACAGAGCCAAAACACCATATATTTT

d_gene: TRBD2
v_gene: TRBV7-9
j_gene: TRBJ2-5
CDR3aa: CASSSQTSGSETQYF
CDR3nt: TGTGCCAGCAGCTCCCAGACTAGCGGGAGTGAGACCCAGTACTTC

d_gene: TRBD2
v_gene: TRBV7-9
j_gene: TRBJ2-3
CDR3aa: CASSLGGAGGRTDTQYF
CDR3nt: TGTGCCAGCAGCTTGGGAGGGGCGGGAGGCCGGACAGATACGCAGTATTTT

d_gene: TRBD1
v_gene: TRBV19
j_gene: TRBJ1-1
CDR3aa: CASSHDRGGTEAFF
CDR3nt: TGTGCCAGTAGTCACGACAGGGGCGGAACTGAAGCTTTCTTT

d_gene: .
v_gene: TRBV7-9
j_gene: TRBJ2-1
CDR3aa: CASGGLGNNEQFF
CDR3nt: TGTGCCAGCGGAGGACTGGGAAACAATGAGCAGTTCTTC

d_gene: .
v_gene: TRBV6-6
j_gene: TRBJ1-5
CDR3aa: CASSYKLEQPQHF
CDR3nt: TGTGCCAGCAGTTACAAGCTTGAGCAGCCCCAGCATTTT

d_gene: TRBD1
v_gene: TRBV6-5
j_gene: TRBJ1-2
CDR3aa: CASSRDSFADYGYTF
CDR3nt: TGTGCCAGCAGCCGGGACAGTTTCGCCGACTATGGCTACACCTTC

d_gene: .
v_gene: TRBV24-1
j_gene: TRBJ2-3
CDR3aa: CATSETKGGDTQYF
CDR3nt: TGTGCCACCAGTGAGACTAAAGGGGGAGATACGCAGTATTTT

d_gene: TRBD1
v_gene: TRBV5-1
j_gene: TRBJ2-1
CDR3aa: CASAAGGASYNEQFF
CDR3nt: TGCGCCAGCGCTGCAGGGGGCGCTTCATACAATGAGCAGTTCTTC

d_gene: .
v_gene: TRBV10-2
j_gene: TRBJ2-7
CDR3aa: CASRDSNTWSYEQYF
CDR3nt: TGCGCCAGCAGGGACAGCAACACGTGGTCCTACGAGCAGTACTTC

d_gene: .
v_gene: TRBV18
j_gene: TRBJ2-2
CDR3aa: CASSPSGTNTGELFF
CDR3nt: TGTGCCAGCTCACCTTCCGGGACGAACACCGGGGAGCTGTTTTTT

d_gene: TRBD2
v_gene: TRBV6-1
j_gene: TRBJ2-3
CDR3aa: CASSEMLASGTSTDTQYF
CDR3nt: TGTGCCAGCAGTGAAATGCTGGCTAGCGGGACGAGCACAGATACGCAGTATTTT

d_gene: TRBD1
v_gene: TRBV28
j_gene: TRBJ1-1
CDR3aa: CTSSTNRGRPEAFF
CDR3nt: TGTACCAGCAGCACGAACAGGGGGCGCCCCGAAGCTTTCTTT

d_gene: .
v_gene: TRBV4-3
j_gene: TRBJ2-5
CDR3aa: CASSQDLSGDYWVETQYF
CDR3nt: TGCGCCAGCAGCCAAGATCTATCGGGAGACTATTGGGTGGAGACCCAGTACTTC

d_gene: .
v_gene: TRBV6-2/TRBV6-3
j_gene: TRBJ1-5
CDR3aa: CASSRFENQPQHF
CDR3nt: TGTGCCAGCAGTCGGTTCGAGAATCAGCCCCAGCATTTT

d_gene: TRBD1
v_gene: TRBV19
j_gene: TRBJ1-1
CDR3aa: CASRWGTVNTEAFF
CDR3nt: TGTGCCAGTAGATGGGGGACAGTGAACACTGAAGCTTTCTTT

d_gene: .
v_gene: TRBV6-6
j_gene: TRBJ1-6
CDR3aa: CASHRGGESNSPLHF
CDR3nt: TGTGCCAGTCACCGTGGGGGGGAGAGTAATTCACCCCTCCACTTT

d_gene: TRBD1
v_gene: TRBV10-3
j_gene: TRBJ1-3
CDR3aa: CAIRDRGRSSGNTIYF
CDR3nt: TGTGCCATCAGGGACAGGGGTCGGTCCTCTGGAAACACCATATATTTT

d_gene: TRBD1
v_gene: TRBV3-1/TRBV3-2
j_gene: TRBJ1-6
CDR3aa: CASSFGQGIVSPLHF
CDR3nt: TGTGCCAGCAGCTTCGGACAGGGTATCGTCTCACCCCTCCACTTT

d_gene: .
v_gene: TRBV5-1
j_gene: TRBJ1-4
CDR3aa: CASSFTTANEKLFF
CDR3nt: TGCGCCAGCAGTTTTACGACAGCTAATGAAAAACTGTTTTTT

d_gene: TRBD1
v_gene: TRBV5-1
j_gene: TRBJ2-3
CDR3aa: CASSSSHRDRGPQPGTDTQYF
CDR3nt: TGCGCCAGCAGCTCAAGCCACCGGGACAGGGGTCCCCAACCTGGCACAGATACGCAGTATTTT

d_gene: TRBD1
v_gene: TRBV27
j_gene: TRBJ2-5
CDR3aa: CASSPTGGRLETQYF
CDR3nt: TGTGCCAGCAGTCCAACAGGGGGGCGGTTGGAGACCCAGTACTTC